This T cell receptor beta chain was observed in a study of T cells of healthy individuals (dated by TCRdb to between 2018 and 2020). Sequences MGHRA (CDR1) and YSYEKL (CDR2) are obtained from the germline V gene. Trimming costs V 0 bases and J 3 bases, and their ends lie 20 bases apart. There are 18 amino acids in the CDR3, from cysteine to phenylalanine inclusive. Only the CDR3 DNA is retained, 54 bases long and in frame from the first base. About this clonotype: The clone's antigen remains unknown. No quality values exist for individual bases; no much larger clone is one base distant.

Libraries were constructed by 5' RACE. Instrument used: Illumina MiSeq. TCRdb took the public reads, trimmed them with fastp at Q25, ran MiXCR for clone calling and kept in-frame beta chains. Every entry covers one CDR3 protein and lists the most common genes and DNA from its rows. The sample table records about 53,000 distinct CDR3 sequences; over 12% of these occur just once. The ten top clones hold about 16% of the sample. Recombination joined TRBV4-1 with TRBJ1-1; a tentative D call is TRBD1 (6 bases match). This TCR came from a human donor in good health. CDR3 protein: CASSQDITGSGLDTEAFF. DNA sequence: TGCGCCAGCAGCCAAGATATCACAGGGTCTGGCCTGGACACTGAAGCTTTCTTT.